This is a list of T cell receptor beta chains from one sample in a study of T and B cells in COVID-19 patients. A single record per CDR3 protein comes from TCRdb applying MiXCR to the multiplex PCR reads. The data contain approximately 26,000 distinct CDR3 sequences, 32% of them singletons. Material for sequencing was blood. These receptors all stem from a human donor who had recovered from COVID-19. Both conserved end residues are part of each CDR3. A D gene is named only where the DNA matches it firmly. Size is omitted from some rows. Given values are once, few, many or a class for expanded clones.

size | J | D | V | CDR3 | DNA
medium-sized | TRBJ2-1 | - | TRBV19 | CVTSDSSYNEQFF | TGTGTTACCTCGGACAGCTCCTACAATGAGCAGTTCTTC
- | TRBJ2-7 | TRBD2 | TRBV30 | CAWSVLAGRHEQYF | TGTGCCTGGAGTGTACTAGCGGGACGCCACGAGCAGTACTTC
- | TRBJ2-7 | - | TRBV18 | CASSPPGLPSYEQYF | TGTGCCAGCTCACCACCCGGGCTCCCCTCCTACGAGCAGTACTTC
medium-sized | TRBJ2-3 | - | TRBV5-6 | CASSLVGGSADTQYF | TGTGCCAGCAGCTTGGTCGGGGGTTCAGCGGATACGCAGTATTTT
few | TRBJ2-5 | - | TRBV12-3/TRBV12-4 | CASSYDAGVKETQYF | TGTGCCAGCAGTTACGACGCCGGCGTGAAAGAGACCCAGTACTTC
- | TRBJ2-3 | - | TRBV6-2/TRBV6-3 | CASSYLREFTDTQYF | TGTGCCAGCAGTTACTTGAGAGAGTTCACAGATACGCAGTATTTT
many | TRBJ2-3 | - | TRBV6-4 | CASSGTDTDTQYF | TGTGCCAGCAGTGGGACGGACACAGATACGCAGTATTTT
few | TRBJ2-4 | - | TRBV5-5 | CASSLVLAKNIQYF | TGTGCCAGCAGCTTGGTGCTAGCCAAAAACATTCAGTACTTC
medium-sized | TRBJ2-3 | - | TRBV29-1 | CSGTGSTTDTQYF | TGCAGCGGAACCGGGAGCACGACAGATACGCAGTATTTT
few | TRBJ2-3 | - | TRBV6-2/TRBV6-3 | CASSPLDRFSTDTQYF | TGTGCCAGCAGTCCTTTGGACAGATTTAGCACAGATACGCAGTATTTT
- | TRBJ1-4 | - | TRBV14 | CASSQDPRGEKLFF | TGTGCCAGCAGCCAAGACCCAAGAGGGGAAAAACTGTTTTTT
medium-sized | TRBJ2-1 | TRBD2 | TRBV19 | CASSNGVGGGGSNEQFF | TGTGCCAGTAGTAACGGGGTCGGCGGGGGGGGAAGTAATGAGCAGTTCTTC
few | TRBJ1-1 | TRBD1 | TRBV30 | CAWRDRATNTEAFF | TGTGCCTGGAGGGACAGGGCTACGAACACTGAAGCTTTCTTT
few | TRBJ2-1 | - | TRBV6-2/TRBV6-3 | CASTNSPLAANNEQFF | TGTGCCAGCACCAATAGCCCGCTGGCGGCAAACAATGAGCAGTTCTTC
- | TRBJ2-5 | TRBD2 | TRBV13 | CASSSAGLATETQYF | TGTGCCAGCAGCTCGGCGGGACTAGCAACAGAGACCCAGTACTTC
- | TRBJ2-2 | - | TRBV10-3 | CAISEGGAYTGELFF | TGTGCCATCAGTGAGGGGGGGGCCTACACCGGGGAGCTGTTTTTT
many | TRBJ2-5 | - | TRBV6-5 | CASSPETGPVETQYF | TGTGCCAGCAGCCCAGAGACAGGCCCAGTGGAGACCCAGTACTTC
- | TRBJ2-2 | - | TRBV27 | CASSLSGTGNTGELFF | TGTGCCAGCAGTTTATCCGGGACGGGGAACACCGGGGAGCTGTTTTTT
- | TRBJ2-6 | - | TRBV20-1 | CSARVLGGANVLTF | TGCAGTGCTAGAGTGCTTGGGGGGGCCAACGTCCTGACTTTC
- | TRBJ1-4 | - | TRBV4-2 | CASSQVDATNEKLFF | TGCGCCAGCAGCCAAGTAGACGCAACTAATGAAAAACTGTTTTTT
medium-sized | TRBJ2-2 | - | TRBV5-5 | CASSSTDMTGELFF | TGTGCCAGCAGCTCCACCGACATGACCGGGGAGCTGTTTTTT
- | TRBJ2-2 | TRBD2 | TRBV13 | CASSSLWTSGRSGTGELFF | TGTGCCAGCAGCTCACTCTGGACTAGCGGGAGGTCGGGCACCGGGGAGCTGTTTTTT
- | TRBJ2-5 | TRBD2 | TRBV18 | CASSLSSGRGETQYF | TGTGCCAGCTCACTGTCCAGCGGGAGAGGAGAGACCCAGTACTTC
medium-sized | TRBJ2-2 | TRBD2 | TRBV19 | CASSSRLAGGLANTGELFF | TGTGCCAGTAGCTCCCGACTAGCGGGGGGCCTCGCGAACACCGGGGAGCTGTTTTTT
- | TRBJ2-5 | - | TRBV21-1 | CASSKIARPRGETQYF | TGTGCCAGCAGCAAAATCGCCCGCCCGAGGGGGGAGACCCAGTACTTC
- | TRBJ2-1 | - | TRBV6-1 | CASSETGYNEQFF | TGTGCCAGCAGTGAAACAGGATACAATGAGCAGTTCTTC
many | TRBJ2-1 | TRBD2 | TRBV27 | CASSRTTSGYNEQFF | TGTGCCAGCAGCCGTACGACTAGCGGATACAATGAGCAGTTCTTC
few | TRBJ2-7 | - | TRBV6-1 | CASSYEGGVTYEQYF | TGTGCCAGCAGTTACGAGGGGGGGGTAACCTACGAGCAGTACTTC
- | TRBJ2-1 | - | TRBV6-5 | CASKRDTNSYNEQFF | TGTGCCAGCAAGAGGGACACCAACTCCTACAATGAGCAGTTCTTC
- | TRBJ2-3 | TRBD2 | TRBV20-1 | CSARTSGRTDTQYF | TGCAGTGCTCGGACTAGCGGGAGAACAGATACGCAGTATTTT
- | TRBJ1-3 | - | TRBV30 | CAWSRRLRYSGNTIYF | TGTGCCTGGAGTAGGCGGCTACGCTACTCTGGAAACACCATATATTTT
medium-sized | TRBJ2-3 | - | TRBV5-6 | CASSFGSTDTQYF | TGTGCCAGCAGCTTTGGGAGCACAGATACGCAGTATTTT
- | TRBJ2-5 | - | TRBV5-6 | CASSFVGQETQYF | TGTGCCAGCAGCTTCGTCGGGCAAGAGACCCAGTACTTC
- | TRBJ1-1 | - | TRBV11-2 | CASSLVELMNTEAFF | TGTGCCAGCAGCTTAGTGGAGCTCATGAACACTGAAGCTTTCTTT
- | TRBJ2-1 | TRBD1 | TRBV12-3/TRBV12-4 | CASRGTGAGHEQFF | TGTGCCAGCAGAGGGACAGGGGCGGGTCATGAGCAGTTCTTC
- | TRBJ2-2 | - | TRBV20-1 | CSATWAQGTGELFF | TGCAGTGCTACCTGGGCTCAGGGCACCGGGGAGCTGTTTTTT
- | TRBJ1-5 | - | TRBV27 | CASGRGNQPQHF | TGTGCCAGCGGTCGGGGGAATCAGCCCCAGCATTTT
many | TRBJ1-4 | TRBD1 | TRBV13 | CASSLYGTDNEKLFF | TGTGCCAGCAGCCTCTACGGGACAGACAATGAAAAACTGTTTTTT
many | TRBJ1-1 | - | TRBV29-1 | CSVAGQSNTEAFF | TGCAGCGTTGCCGGACAGTCGAACACTGAAGCTTTCTTT
- | TRBJ2-1 | TRBD2 | TRBV19 | CASSIDLFRSTLREYYNEQFF | TGTGCCAGTAGTATAGATCTATTCCGGAGTACCTTGCGGGAGTACTACAATGAGCAGTTCTTC
few | TRBJ2-1 | - | TRBV6-2/TRBV6-3 | CASSYNGKIQFF | TGTGCCAGCAGTTATAACGGCAAGATACAGTTCTTC
- | TRBJ1-3 | - | TRBV6-5 | CASSYSREVTGNTIYF | TGTGCCAGCAGTTACTCCAGGGAGGTCACTGGAAACACCATATATTTT
few | TRBJ2-3 | TRBD2 | TRBV5-1 | CASSLASGRSTDTQYF | TGCGCCAGCAGCTTAGCTAGCGGGCGTAGCACAGATACGCAGTATTTT
- | TRBJ1-1 | TRBD1 | TRBV18 | CASSPSGQGSTEAFF | TGTGCCAGCTCACCCTCGGGACAGGGATCCACTGAAGCTTTCTTT
medium-sized | TRBJ2-5 | - | TRBV19 | CASSIGQLSETQYF | TGTGCCAGTAGTATAGGACAGTTATCAGAGACCCAGTACTTC
many | TRBJ2-1 | - | TRBV19 | CASSTLYNEQFF | TGTGCCAGTAGTACGTTGTACAATGAGCAGTTCTTC
once | TRBJ2-7 | - | TRBV6-2/TRBV6-3 | CASSQSSYEQYF | TGTGCCAGCAGCCAGAGTTCCTACGAGCAGTACTTC
- | TRBJ2-7 | TRBD1 | TRBV20-1 | CSAFPQGKYGQYF | TGCAGTGCTTTCCCACAGGGGAAGTACGGGCAGTACTTC
- | TRBJ1-1 | - | TRBV7-6 | CASSLATENTEAFF | TGTGCCAGCAGCTTGGCCACAGAGAACACTGAAGCTTTCTTT
- | TRBJ1-1 | - | TRBV6-2/TRBV6-3 | CASRRGRGETEAFF | TGTGCCAGCAGGAGGGGACGGGGAGAAACTGAAGCTTTCTTT
- | TRBJ1-1 | - | TRBV30 | CAWSKNSEAFF | TGTGCCTGGAGTAAGAACAGCGAAGCTTTCTTT
few | TRBJ2-5 | TRBD1 | TRBV5-4 | CASSLALGQGKSETQYF | TGTGCCAGCAGCTTGGCCCTCGGACAGGGGAAGTCGGAGACCCAGTACTTC